This T cell receptor (beta chain) was captured by sequencing in a study of blood T cell repertoires in COVID-19 (TCRdb year 2020). For the wider study: Samples from collaborators originated in the United States, Italy and Spain and spanned both the acute and convalescent phases of COVID-19. The material from the prospective study consisted of cDNA or gDNA derived from T cells, B-cell-depleted T cells, or PBMCs. The repertoires were released in a freely available public database meant as a resource for research on the immune response to SARS-CoV-2. HLA class I and class II types, where available, came from metadata supplied by the sample provider rather than from assay-based typing. Samples came from the ongoing ImmuneRACE study (first 160 participants) plus 1,254 subjects from 6 global collaborators. The dataset comprised deeply sampled blood TCRbeta repertoires from subjects exposed to, actively infected with, or recovered from COVID-19. A de-identified subject ID, COVID-19 status, age in years and sex were almost always included in the sample metadata. What the work shows at the level of the full study, not this receptor alone: Clinical and demographic metadata were provided uncurated, with the amount varying by source and participant.

The immunoSEQ Assay, a bias-controlled multiplex PCR, was used to amplify TCRbeta CDR3 regions from genomic DNA. Per the authors' processing: Within the assay, amplification of reference gene primers was used to estimate how many nucleated cells each sample contained. To quantify the absolute abundance of each unique TCRbeta CDR3 rearrangement, sequence reads were collapsed and filtered. For each sample, productive Simpson clonality was calculated as the square root of Simpson's diversity index across productive rearrangements. The table comes from immuneACCESS by way of TCRdb, which keeps in-frame sequences with V and J called. Part of the clones is missing from these tables; in studies checked, under half for an unresolved V gene and the rest for unknown reasons. V and J calls and clone size are those listed in that table; D and trimming were worked out from the DNA. For this sample there are hundreds of thousands of clones; 90% appear just once. The ten top clones hold 1.5% to 2% of the sample.

Remarks on this clone: Its antigen is still unknown. No much larger clone exists at a distance of one base, and base qualities are not known.

In the prospective study, participants were about 18 to 90 years old, resided in fewer than 25 geographic areas of the United States, and were enrolled through a virtual design. To assign participants to cohorts, the prospective study relied on clinical history that participants themselves reported in a screening survey and a study questionnaire. Mobile phlebotomists in the prospective study collected whole blood, serum and a nasopharyngeal or oropharyngeal swab from every participant. Over an approximately two-month period, participants in the prospective study had the option of providing additional blood draws and questionnaires. Before DNA extraction, blood samples from the prospective study were shipped at room temperature or frozen. From the germline V gene (reference sequence), CDR1 is GTSNPN and CDR2 is SVGIG. Germline trimming: 1 base from V, 4 bases from J; junction bases outside gene matches: 3. The CDR3 numbers 15 residues from cysteine through phenylalanine. The CDR3 DNA has 45 bases and is translated from base 1.

The TCR sequence derives from a woman younger than 30 with acute COVID-19. The chain uses TRBV30 and TRBJ1-6; 8 bases in the middle match TRBD1. The sample consisted of PBMCs or T cells enriched from blood (not recorded which). The bases read TGTGCCTGGAGTGGACGACAGGGGTATAATTCACCCCTCCACTTT. It codes for CAWSGRQGYNSPLHF.